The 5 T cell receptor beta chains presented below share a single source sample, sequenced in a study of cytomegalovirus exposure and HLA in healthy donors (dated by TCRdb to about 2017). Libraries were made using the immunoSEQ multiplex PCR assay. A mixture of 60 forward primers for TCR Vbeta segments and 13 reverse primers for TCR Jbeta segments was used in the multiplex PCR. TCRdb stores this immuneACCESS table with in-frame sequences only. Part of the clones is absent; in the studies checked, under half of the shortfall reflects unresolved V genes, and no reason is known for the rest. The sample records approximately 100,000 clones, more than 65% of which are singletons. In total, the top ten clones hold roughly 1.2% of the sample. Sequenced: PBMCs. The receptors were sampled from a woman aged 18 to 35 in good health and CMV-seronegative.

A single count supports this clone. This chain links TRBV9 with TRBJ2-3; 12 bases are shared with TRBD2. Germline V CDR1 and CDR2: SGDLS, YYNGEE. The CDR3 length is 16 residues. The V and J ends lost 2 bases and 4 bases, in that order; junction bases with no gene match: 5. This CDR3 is CASSVLAGGPPDTQYF. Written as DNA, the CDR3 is TGTGCCAGCAGCGTCCTAGCGGGGGGGCCTCCAGATACGCAGTATTTT.

The DNA for the CDR3 is TGTGCCAGCAGCTTGAACAGGGGATTTGCCTACGAGCAGTACTTC. The encoded protein is CASSLNRGFAYEQYF. This chain uses TRBV5-6 with TRBJ2-7; 7 bases match TRBD1. Trimming took 1 base from V and 2 from J; bases not matched to a gene: 6. This CDR3 contains 15 residues. In germline, CDR1 is SGHDT, CDR2 YYEEEE.

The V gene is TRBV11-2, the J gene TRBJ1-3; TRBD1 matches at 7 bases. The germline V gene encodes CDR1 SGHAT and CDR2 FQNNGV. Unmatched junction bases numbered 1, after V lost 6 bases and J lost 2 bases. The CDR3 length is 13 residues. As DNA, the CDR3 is TGTGCCAGCAGAACAGGGGCTGGAAACACCATATATTTT. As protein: CASRTGAGNTIYF.

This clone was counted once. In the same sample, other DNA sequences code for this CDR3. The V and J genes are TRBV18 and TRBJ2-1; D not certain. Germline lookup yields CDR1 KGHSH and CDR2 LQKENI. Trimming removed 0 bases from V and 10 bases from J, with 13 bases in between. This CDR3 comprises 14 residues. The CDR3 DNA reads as TGTGCCAGCTCACCACCCGGCCTAGTAGGCGAGCAGTTCTTC. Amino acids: CASSPPGLVGEQFF.

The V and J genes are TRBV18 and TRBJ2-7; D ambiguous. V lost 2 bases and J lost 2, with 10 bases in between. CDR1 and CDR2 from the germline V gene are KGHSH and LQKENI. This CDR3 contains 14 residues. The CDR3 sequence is CASSPVSIAYEQYF. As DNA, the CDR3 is TGTGCCAGCTCACCAGTTAGCATTGCCTACGAGCAGTACTTC.